The 17 T cell receptor beta chains listed next were all sequenced from one sample in a study of T cell repertoires in cytomegalovirus infection (dated by TCRdb to about 2019). The instrument given in TCRdb is Illumina HiSeq 1500. TCRdb handled the public reads itself, with Q25 trimming in fastp and clone calling in MiXCR, and kept productive beta chains. Rows with one shared CDR3 protein collapse into an entry with the most common genes and DNA. The sample includes about 85,000 distinct CDR3 sequences, with around half observed a single time. 90% to 95% of the sample rests with the top ten. These receptors' antigens are unknown. Explained via the paper, the treatment or condition label denotes: in vitro stimulation with specific CMV peptide epitopes to enrich CMV-specific T cells. Sample: CD8+ T cells from cultured PBMCs, taken from culture after CMV antigen stimulation. These receptors all stem from a human donor in good health (CMV status not recorded). Some clones in this sample may be carry-over from other donors' samples.

The chain employs TRBV28 and TRBJ1-1; D is ambiguous. This CDR3 comprises 11 residues. V was pared by 4 bases and J by 4 bases, with 4 bases between. From germline, CDR1 is MDHEN and CDR2 SYDVKM. CDR3 residues: CASSSATEAFF. In DNA form, the CDR3 reads TGTGCCAGCAGTTCCGCCACTGAAGCTTTCTTT.

V gene TRBV7-4 combines with J gene TRBJ2-7; D is undetermined. CDR1 is SGHVT and CDR2 is SQSDAQ in the germline V gene. This CDR3 spans 14 amino acids. Trimming took off 1 base at V and 0 bases at J, with 7 bases between the two ends. The CDR3 DNA sequence: TGTGCCAGCAGCTTAGGGGTTAGCTCCTACGAGCAGTACTTC. This encodes CASSLGVSSYEQYF.

The J gene is TRBJ2-1, the V gene TRBV28; possibly TRBD2 for D (6 bases). The CDR3 runs 16 residues. Germline CDR1 reads MDHEN; CDR2 reads SYDVKM. The ends were cut back, 5 bases at V and 4 bases at J, with 18 bases in the middle. The CDR3 is CASSRLTSPDYNEQFF. Written as DNA, the CDR3 is TGTGCCAGCAGTCGGCTAACTAGCCCCGATTACAATGAGCAGTTCTTC.

The CDR3 loop reads CASSLVQVGDGYTF. CDR3 DNA: TGTGCCAGCAGCTTAGTCCAGGTCGGGGATGGCTACACCTTC. The chain uses TRBV7-9 and TRBJ1-2, with D hard to call. CDR1 and CDR2 from the germline V gene are SEHNR and FQNEAQ (reference sequence). With 1 base removed from V and 6 bases from J, the gap between germline ends came to 12 bases. This CDR3 is 14 amino acids long.

The chain is built from TRBV4-2 and TRBJ2-5, with 12 bases that match TRBD2. The CDR3 extends over 15 amino acids. V was pared by 6 bases and J by 5 bases, with 7 bases of the junction left unmatched. CDR1 is LGHNA and CDR2 is YNFKEQ in the germline V gene. Here the CDR3 reads CASRPGLAGSETQYF. In nucleotides, the CDR3 is TGTGCCAGCAGGCCGGGACTAGCGGGTTCCGAGACCCAGTACTTC.

The J gene is TRBJ1-1, the V gene TRBV19; 9 bases align to TRBD1. J gave up 5 bases and V 8 bases, and 6 bases lay outside the gene matches. Germline assignment: CDR1 LNHDA and CDR2 SQIVND (reference sequence). The CDR3 consists of 13 residues. CDR3 sequence reads: CASAIGTGTEAFF. In nucleotides, the CDR3 is TGTGCCAGTGCTATTGGGACAGGGACTGAAGCTTTCTTT. The full variable domain, its missing parts supplied by reference TRBV19 and TRBJ1-1, is DGGITQSPKYLFRKEGQNVTLSCEQNLNHDAMYWYRQDPGQGLRLIYYSQIVNDFQKGDIAEGYSVSREKKESFPLTVTSAQKNPTAFYLCASAIGTGTEAFFGQGTRLTVV.

This rearrangement joins TRBV7-6 to TRBJ1-1; TRBD1 is a possible D gene (6 bases). Deletions cut 5 bases from V and 6 bases from J, with 13 bases between. CDR3 length equals 13 residues. CDR1 is SGHVS, CDR2 FNYEAQ, per germline. The CDR3 loop is CASSTVTGPEAFF. CDR3 coding DNA: TGTGCCAGCAGCACAGTCACAGGGCCTGAAGCTTTCTTT.

The gene calls are TRBV6-5 and TRBJ2-5; D is uncertain. Per the germline V gene, CDR1 is MNHEY and CDR2 is SVGAGI. The CDR3 has 13 amino acids. Trimming removed 1 base from V and 5 bases from J, with 8 bases in between. CDR3 loop: CASSYFRFETQYF. CDR3 in DNA: TGTGCCAGCAGTTACTTCCGATTTGAGACCCAGTACTTC.

This clonotype was found a few times. The chain couples TRBV14 to TRBJ2-1; possible D gene TRBD1, 5 bases. The germline CDR1 and CDR2 sequences are SGHDN and FVKESK. Trimming cost V 3 bases and J 2 bases, with 11 bases left between them. This CDR3 contains 15 residues. DNA for the CDR3: TGTGCCAGCAGCCATTTGGGGCCGACCTACAATGAGCAGTTCTTC. Translated, it gives CASSHLGPTYNEQFF.

The chain combines TRBV27 with TRBJ2-3, with 8 nucleotides matching TRBD2. J gave up 0 bases and V 5 bases, and 13 bases lay outside the gene matches. Germline V gene sequence: CDR1 MNHEY, CDR2 SMNVEV (reference sequence). The CDR3 sequence is 18 residues long. Here the CDR3 reads CASSPTHRLAPSTDTQYF. Written as DNA, the CDR3 is TGTGCCAGCAGTCCGACCCACCGACTAGCGCCTAGCACAGATACGCAGTATTTT.

V gene TRBV12-3 or TRBV12-4 combines with J gene TRBJ1-2, with TRBD1 matching over 7 bases. With V trimmed by 6 bases and J by 2 bases, 18 bases remained unmatched. The CDR3 extends over 18 amino acids. The CDR3 DNA reads TGTGCCAGCAGCTTTAGCAGACAGGGAGCCCTTAAAAACTATGGCTACACCTTC. Translation: CASSFSRQGALKNYGYTF.

The chain is built from TRBV7-9 and TRBJ2-3, with D hard to call. Trimming removed 3 bases from V and 4 bases from J, with 8 bases in between. Germline CDR1 reads SEHNR; CDR2 reads FQNEAQ (reference sequence). The CDR3 sequence is 13 residues long. Written as DNA, the CDR3 is TGTGCCAGCAGCTTGCTGCAGTCAGATACGCAGTATTTT. Translation gives CASSLLQSDTQYF.

The rearrangement uses TRBV29-1 and TRBJ1-2; D is uncertain. This CDR3 has 15 residues. Germline V gene sequence: CDR1 SQVTM, CDR2 ANQGSEA. V lost 2 bases and J 3 bases, leaving 16 bases between the germline ends. In nucleotides, the CDR3 is TGCAGCGTTGAATACCGGCAGGCCGCCTACTATGGCTACACCTTC. This gives the protein CSVEYRQAAYYGYTF. The variable domain in full, completed from reference TRBV29-1 and TRBJ1-2, reads SAVISQKPSRDICQRGTSLTIQCQVDSQVTMMFWYRQQPGQSLTLIATANQGSEATYESGFVIDKFPISRPNLTFSTLTVSNMSPEDSSIYLCSVEYRQAAYYGYTFGSGTRLTVV.

This chain links TRBV6-1 with TRBJ2-2; 11 bases agree with TRBD1. The germline V gene has CDR1 MNHNS and CDR2 SASEGT. CDR3 length: 17 residues. V gave up 7 bases and J gave up 6 bases; unmatched junction bases: 13. Here the CDR3 DNA reads TGTGCCAGCACACTCCGGGACAGGGGGGGAGCGGCCGGGGAGCTGTTTTTT. Translating it yields CASTLRDRGGAAGELFF.

V and J are TRBV12-3 or TRBV12-4 and TRBJ1-5, with a tentative D call TRBD1 (5 bases). V was cut by 6 bases and J by 4 bases, with 10 bases left in between. This CDR3 is 13 amino acids long. In DNA, the CDR3 is TGTGCCAGCAGCCGAGACAGAAATCAGCCCCAGCATTTT. Translated: CASSRDRNQPQHF.

This sequence joins TRBV7-4 and TRBJ2-5, with D perhaps matching TRBD1 or TRBD2 (5 bases each). Germline values: CDR1 SGHVT, CDR2 SQSDAQ. V was trimmed by 5 bases and J by 1 base, leaving 17 bases between them. This CDR3 spans 16 amino acids. The CDR3 protein is CASSTNPLGAQETQYF. The DNA of the CDR3 is TGTGCCAGCAGCACCAACCCACTAGGGGCCCAAGAGACCCAGTACTTC.

The rearrangement joins TRBV6-2 or TRBV6-3 to TRBJ2-7, with D possibly TRBD2 on 7 matching bases. From germline, CDR1 is MNHEY and CDR2 SVGEGT. Trimming pared 8 bases from V and 3 bases from J, leaving 17 bases between. This CDR3 region has 14 residues. The DNA of the CDR3 is TGTGCCAGCCGGGGGCGGGAGAGGGGCTACGAGCAGTACTTC. It specifies CASRGRERGYEQYF.